The 7 T cell receptor beta chains in this list originate from one sample, sequenced in a study of T cells in Graves' hyperthyroidism and ophthalmopathy (dated by TCRdb to the late 2010s). The library was prepared using multiplex PCR. Sequencing was carried out with an Illumina HiSeq 2000. The TCR beta CDR3 regions were amplified from RNA transcripts. A first-round RT-PCR of the TCR CDR3 used the HTBI primer set with the Qiagen OneStep RT-PCR kit. TCRdb passed the public sequencing reads through fastp at Q25 and MiXCR, retaining productive beta sequences. Identical CDR3 proteins give one entry, which carries the most common genes and DNA. The sample profile shows some 500,000 distinct CDR3 sequences; around 24% of them were found once. In total, the top ten clones hold roughly 12% of the sample. Input material: blood. All receptors come from a woman aged 30 to 39 with Graves' ophthalmopathy.

This clonotype showed up just a few times. The chain uses TRBV20-1 and TRBJ2-7; 7 bases are a match to TRBD1. The CDR3 has 14 residues. Germline V gives CDR1 DFQATT, CDR2 SNEGSKA (reference sequence). The ends lost 0 bases at V and 3 bases at J; junction bases unmatched: 5. CDR3 residues: CSARDPGQDYEQYF. As DNA, the CDR3 is TGCAGTGCTAGAGATCCCGGACAGGACTACGAGCAGTACTTC.

The gene calls are TRBV2 and TRBJ2-2, with 7 positions matching TRBD1. The germline gives CDR1 SNHLY, CDR2 FYNNEI. The J segment lost 6 bases and the V segment lost 4 bases, leaving 8 bases of the junction unmatched. The CDR3 runs 15 residues. CDR3: CASSGQGYRSGELFF. In nucleotides, the CDR3 is TGTGCCAGCAGTGGACAGGGTTACAGGTCCGGGGAGCTGTTTTTT. Based on the CDR3 plus reference TRBV2 and TRBJ2-2, the full variable domain is EPEVTQTPSHQVTQMGQEVILRCVPISNHLYFYWYRQILGQKVEFLVSFYNNEISEKSEIFDDQFSVERPDGSNFTLKIRSTKLEDSAMYFCASSGQGYRSGELFFGEGSRLTVL.

The V gene is TRBV15, the J gene TRBJ1-2; D may be TRBD1 (5 bases). CDR1 is LNHNV and CDR2 is YYDKDF in the germline V gene (reference sequence). V lost 3 bases to trimming and J lost 4 bases, with 9 bases between them. This CDR3 is built from 13 residues. The CDR3: CATSSGGSYGYTF. CDR3 coding DNA: TGTGCCACCAGCAGCGGGGGGAGCTATGGCTACACCTTC.

Remarks on this clonotype: Possible read error: a much larger clone is one base away. J is TRBJ1-1 and V is TRBV4-3; D is unresolved. This CDR3 has 18 amino acids. V was pared by 0 bases and J by 4 bases, with 21 bases between. Germline V gene data show CDR1 as LGHNA and CDR2 as YSLEER. This CDR3 reads CASSQDRGGVLEGTEAFF. In DNA, the CDR3 is TGCGCCAGCAGCCAAGATCGGGGTGGAGTGTTGGAGGGCACTGAAGCTTTCTTT.

The gene calls are TRBV28 and TRBJ1-1, with D maybe TRBD1 (5 bases). Looked up from germline, CDR1 is MDHEN and CDR2 is SYDVKM. V was shortened by 7 bases and J by 12 bases, with 15 bases between the two germline ends. This CDR3 region has 11 residues. The CDR3 nucleotides are TGTGCCAGCACCCTGGGGCTACGAACTTTCTTT. It yields the protein CASTLGLRTFF.

The chain joins TRBV5-1 to TRBJ2-4; 10 positions match TRBD2. CDR1 and CDR2 from the germline V gene are SGHRS and YFSETQ. This CDR3 spans 16 amino acids. After removal of 2 bases from V and 2 bases from J, the junction contained 4 bases not matched to a gene. The CDR3 protein is CASSLPAGGPKNIQYF. DNA for the CDR3: TGCGCCAGCAGCTTACCAGCGGGGGGGCCCAAAAACATTCAGTACTTC.

This clonotype has more than one count but fewer than ten. The rearrangement joins TRBV12-3 or TRBV12-4 to TRBJ1-1, with D tentatively TRBD1 (6 bases). V shed 6 bases and J shed 5 bases, with 16 bases lying between them. The CDR3 is 14 residues long. The CDR3 DNA is TGTGCCAGCAGACCGAAGGGGGTCGGAACTGAAGCTTTCTTT. This gives the protein CASRPKGVGTEAFF.